The present T cell receptor (beta chain) was sequenced within a study of blood T cell repertoires in COVID-19. Whole-study context: Sites across the United States, Italy and Spain contributed samples from acute and convalescent COVID-19. T cells, B-cell-depleted T cells, or PBMCs provided the cDNA or gDNA that served as material.

Only in-frame clones appear in the TCRdb table, and some are missing; sequencing was by immunoSEQ multiplex PCR. The top ten hold over 2.5% of the sample, which has hundreds of thousands of clones, around nine tenths seen once. Germline trimming cut 2 bases from V and 2 bases from J; bases unmatched to any gene: 7. Germline CDR1 SGHTA, CDR2 FQGNSA. The CDR3 runs 18 residues. The sequenced sample was peripheral blood. This sequence was found in a human donor in a cohort sampled during active COVID-19. This chain links TRBV7-2 with TRBJ2-7; 15 nucleotides align to TRBD2. DNA for the CDR3: TGTGCCAGCAGCTTACGGACTAGCGGGGGGGCAACTGCCTACGAGCAGTACTTC. This codes for CASSLRTSGGATAYEQYF.